This TCR beta chain was captured by sequencing in a study of cytomegalovirus exposure and HLA in healthy donors (dated by TCRdb to 2016 to 2017). Broadly, across the study: According to an earlier analysis of several hundred of the donors, about 179 million T cells yielded over 90 million unique TCR beta sequences and around 300 Gb of sequence data. The aim of the study was to test whether cataloging public T cell receptors could identify signatures of past pathogen exposure. Across 300 to 500 genotyped donors of the cohort, an average of roughly 230,000 unique TCR beta nucleotide sequences per donor were sequenced, and 15% to 20% of those sequences were non-productive. Besides the first cohort of approximately 670 subjects, a separate validation cohort made up of over 95 different subjects was used. To predict cytomegalovirus infection status, the study brought together high-throughput TCR immunosequencing, statistical association of individual TCRs with disease status, and machine learning. Both class I and class II loci were covered by HLA typing, at four-digit resolution. The T cell repertoires of roughly 660 subjects were profiled by immunosequencing and related to cytomegalovirus serostatus. The number of donors typed differed by locus, with about 629-630 for A, B, C, DRB1 and DQB1, more than 500 for DQA1, about 610 for DPA1, and under 490 for DPB1. All discovery cohort repertoires had been generated using a single sequencing platform. An early release that covered about 600 HLA-typed donors contained approximately 300 gigabases of sequencing data and tens of millions of unique TCR sequences. Among the roughly 370 genotyped donors, more than 70% belonged to the genetic ancestry cluster associated with self-reported Caucasian donors. A later analysis re-analyzed previously published TCR beta repertoires from 660 or so donors and added high-resolution HLA genotyping to study TCR occurrence patterns. To decide whether each TCR beta V gene segment behaved as functional or pseudogenic, an earlier analysis of nearly 600 of the donors relied on high-throughput TCR beta sequencing. Donor age, sex, ethnicity and CMV serostatus were compiled alongside the repertoire data. In the later analysis, no new phenotypic data were used to find candidate immune exposures; instead, reliance was placed on TCR beta sequences and their occurrence across donors. A few DR-DQ haplotypes were treated as single units for association and clustering because of strong linkage in the cohort. A later genetic analysis took genome-wide SNP genotypes for about 55% of the 666 donors and used that subset as a discovery cohort.

Library preparation used the immunoSEQ multiplex PCR assay. The multiplex PCR relied on a mix of 60 forward primers for TCR Vbeta segments and 13 reverse primers for TCR Jbeta segments. The CDR3 region of rearranged TCR beta genes was amplified from genomic DNA with a multiplex PCR assay. Amplified TCR beta libraries were sequenced as 87-base-pair reads on the Illumina HiSeq System. Under the source paper's analysis protocol: Across the 670 or so repertoires, a later analysis counted 80 million or so unique TCR beta chains, 9 million to 14 million of which were shared by at least two donors. Raw reads were error-corrected and collapsed into unique sequences by a nearest-neighbor algorithm in which closely related sequences were merged to remove PCR and sequencing errors. To assign V, D and J gene segments, CDR3 sequences were aligned to IMGT reference sequences. For a sequence to be retained, a match of at least six nucleotides was required to both a V gene segment and a J gene segment. Rearrangements were classified as productive when the CDR3 lacked stop codons and remained in frame with V and J, and all other rearrangements were classified as non-productive. Following IMGT convention, CDR3 was defined as the stretch from the second conserved V-encoded cysteine up to the conserved J-encoded phenylalanine. The earlier analysis of more than 450 of the donors excluded sequences that lacked an unambiguous match to a single V gene segment. In an earlier analysis of roughly 500 of the donors, V segments were called functional above 56.7% productive rearrangements and were called segregating when the between-donor standard deviation exceeded 5%. A statistical classification framework was developed to diagnose cytomegalovirus status using the catalog of TCR beta chain sequences. A later analysis assigned V and J genes by comparing TCR nucleotide sequences with IMGT/GENE-DB human TR gene sequences. The TCRdist pipeline was used in a later analysis to assign CDR3 sequences and most-parsimonious VDJ recombination scenarios. In a later analysis, each TCR beta chain was defined by its CDR3 amino acid sequence together with its V-gene family, and reads without a unique V-gene family were excluded. As a way to deal with suspected cross-contamination and a sequencing artifact, a later analysis dropped roughly 600 nucleotide sequences that were highly shared and had low generation probability. In a later analysis, a clonal expansion index was calculated for each public chain from normalized within-repertoire ranks of inferred template counts. In a later analysis, generation probabilities were computed with a VDJ recombination model fitted to out-of-frame rearrangements, and the resulting probabilities were checked against IGoR. In a later analysis, hypergeometric tests were used to score TCR-TCR, TCR-HLA and TCR-CMV co-occurrence, with a repertoire-size bias correction applied to TCR pairs. A later analysis estimated false discovery rates by permuting HLA or CMV assignments 20 times. In a later analysis, co-occurring TCRs were grouped using DBSCAN, with TCRdist sequence similarity added in when clustering inside HLA-allele-positive subsets. Repertoires with fewer than 30,000 or more than 120,000 public chains, plus five repertoires with anomalous nucleotide sharing, were excluded from co-occurrence clustering. TCRdb provides this immuneACCESS table in a form limited to in-frame rearrangements. Some clones are lacking; in checked studies, under half of them reflect an unresolved V gene, and why the rest are absent is not known. D and trimming come from the DNA, and the V and J calls and clone size come from that table. The sample includes about 190,000 clones, with over 70% observed a single time. The top ten clones comprise approximately 3.1% of the sample.

The V end gives up 8 bases and the J end 0 bases, leaving 3 bases in the junction not matched to a gene. Including the terminal cysteine and phenylalanine, the CDR3 comprises 13 residues. The entry retains the CDR3 DNA only, 39 bases that are in frame from base 1. CDR1 and CDR2, per the germline V gene (reference sequence), are LNHDA and SQIVND. Overall results and qualifications from the work: A later genetic analysis reported fewer N-insertions in productive TCRs among donors in an Asian-associated ancestry cluster than the approximately 700-donor mean. According to a later analysis, TCR association rates differed among HLA loci, with DRB1 alleles showing the most associated TCRs and HLA-C alleles showing the fewest. A cluster of highly shared sequence variants was judged likely to represent a technical artifact of the sequencing pipeline. An association between a missense DCLRE1C variant and V-gene and J-gene trimming of TCR beta chains was found in a later genetic analysis and replicated in an independent cohort. At a false discovery rate of 0.05, a later analysis linked roughly 17,000 TCR beta sequences to specific HLA alleles. Correlated functional status among segregating V segments might reflect linkage disequilibrium, but an unknown experimental factor could not be ruled out. Broadly in line with IMGT annotations, most TCR beta V segments showed up in productive rearrangements about 87% or about 30% of the time in an earlier analysis of around 600 of the donors. A later analysis found that HLA-associated TCR beta chains were more clonally expanded and had lower generation probabilities than equally common non-associated chains. A few of the identified cytomegalovirus-associated TCR beta chains were confirmed in vitro to be specific for cytomegalovirus antigens. When HLA alleles, especially DR and DQ, strongly co-occurred, TCR associations were difficult to assign to individual alleles. This cohort had only TCR beta chains sequenced, and the lack of alpha or paired-chain data limited which features could be detected. The 87-base-pair reads could not distinguish some IMGT-functional V segments, including TRBV6-2 and TRBV6-3, so those segments were excluded. According to a later analysis, parvovirus B19, influenza, CMV and Epstein-Barr virus appeared linked to several top co-occurrence clusters. A total of 150 or so TCR beta chains were listed by the study as associated with cytomegalovirus. The authors suggested that the approach could potentially be generalized to other disease states and immunological phenotypes. For the cohort, immune exposure information was limited to CMV serostatus. Most TCR sequences were seen in very few donors, while some public TCRs were found in many individuals. Seventeen rarely observed V segments, including chromosome 9 orphons, were excluded from the earlier analysis of 550 to 700 of the donors because counts were too low. Because some donors lacked HLA typing at each locus, the association tests relied only on the typed subset. In a later analysis, most CMV-associated TCR beta chains were found to appear HLA-restricted, with HLA associations seemingly driven largely by CMV exposure. Roughly uniform sequencing depth across donors was assumed in presence/absence analyses, although this assumption may not hold. The classifier was reported to diagnose cytomegalovirus status with high specificity and sensitivity in both the original cohort and the validation cohort. A further reported finding was that TCR beta sequences accurately predicted the HLA-A and HLA-B alleles for most subjects in the first cohort.

In total, more than 500 healthy bone marrow donors made up the cohort. All cohort members were sampled while nominally healthy, although unrecorded immune exposures were likely present. The donor was CMV seropositive and belonged to the group of 250 to 350 seropositive cohort members. Every donor gave a peripheral blood sample, and the peripheral blood mononuclear cells from that sample were used for TCR beta sequencing. The Qiagen DNeasy Blood Extraction Kit was used to extract genomic DNA from the blood cell samples. There are a few counts of this clone. Its antigen has not been determined. It has no much larger one-base neighbor in the sample; base qualities were not kept.

Sequenced sample: PBMCs. This sequence was found in a woman in her twenties or thirties in good health and CMV-seropositive. The chain links TRBV19 with TRBJ1-1; TRBD1 agrees with 7 junctional bases. The CDR3 here reads CASGQAMNTEAFF. The DNA reads TGTGCCAGTGGACAGGCCATGAACACTGAAGCTTTCTTT.